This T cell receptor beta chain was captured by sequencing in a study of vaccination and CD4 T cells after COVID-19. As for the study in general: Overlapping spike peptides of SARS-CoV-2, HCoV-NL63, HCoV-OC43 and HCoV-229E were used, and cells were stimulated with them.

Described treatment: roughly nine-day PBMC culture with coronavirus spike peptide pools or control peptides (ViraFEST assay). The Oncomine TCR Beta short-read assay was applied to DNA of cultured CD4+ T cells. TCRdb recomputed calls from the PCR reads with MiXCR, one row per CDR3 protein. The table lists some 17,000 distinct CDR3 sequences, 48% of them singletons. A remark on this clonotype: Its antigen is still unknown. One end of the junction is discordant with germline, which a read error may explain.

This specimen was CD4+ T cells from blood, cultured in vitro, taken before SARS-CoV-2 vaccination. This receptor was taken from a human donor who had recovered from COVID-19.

CDR3 nucleotides: TGTGCCACCAGCACCACAGGTTCTGGGGCCAACGCCCTGACTTTC. It yields the protein CATSTTGSGANALTF. The genes are TRBV15 and TRBJ2-6; the D gene is possibly TRBD1 (5 bases). CDR3 length: 15 residues. Looked up from germline, CDR1 is LNHNV and CDR2 is YYDKDF (reference sequence).